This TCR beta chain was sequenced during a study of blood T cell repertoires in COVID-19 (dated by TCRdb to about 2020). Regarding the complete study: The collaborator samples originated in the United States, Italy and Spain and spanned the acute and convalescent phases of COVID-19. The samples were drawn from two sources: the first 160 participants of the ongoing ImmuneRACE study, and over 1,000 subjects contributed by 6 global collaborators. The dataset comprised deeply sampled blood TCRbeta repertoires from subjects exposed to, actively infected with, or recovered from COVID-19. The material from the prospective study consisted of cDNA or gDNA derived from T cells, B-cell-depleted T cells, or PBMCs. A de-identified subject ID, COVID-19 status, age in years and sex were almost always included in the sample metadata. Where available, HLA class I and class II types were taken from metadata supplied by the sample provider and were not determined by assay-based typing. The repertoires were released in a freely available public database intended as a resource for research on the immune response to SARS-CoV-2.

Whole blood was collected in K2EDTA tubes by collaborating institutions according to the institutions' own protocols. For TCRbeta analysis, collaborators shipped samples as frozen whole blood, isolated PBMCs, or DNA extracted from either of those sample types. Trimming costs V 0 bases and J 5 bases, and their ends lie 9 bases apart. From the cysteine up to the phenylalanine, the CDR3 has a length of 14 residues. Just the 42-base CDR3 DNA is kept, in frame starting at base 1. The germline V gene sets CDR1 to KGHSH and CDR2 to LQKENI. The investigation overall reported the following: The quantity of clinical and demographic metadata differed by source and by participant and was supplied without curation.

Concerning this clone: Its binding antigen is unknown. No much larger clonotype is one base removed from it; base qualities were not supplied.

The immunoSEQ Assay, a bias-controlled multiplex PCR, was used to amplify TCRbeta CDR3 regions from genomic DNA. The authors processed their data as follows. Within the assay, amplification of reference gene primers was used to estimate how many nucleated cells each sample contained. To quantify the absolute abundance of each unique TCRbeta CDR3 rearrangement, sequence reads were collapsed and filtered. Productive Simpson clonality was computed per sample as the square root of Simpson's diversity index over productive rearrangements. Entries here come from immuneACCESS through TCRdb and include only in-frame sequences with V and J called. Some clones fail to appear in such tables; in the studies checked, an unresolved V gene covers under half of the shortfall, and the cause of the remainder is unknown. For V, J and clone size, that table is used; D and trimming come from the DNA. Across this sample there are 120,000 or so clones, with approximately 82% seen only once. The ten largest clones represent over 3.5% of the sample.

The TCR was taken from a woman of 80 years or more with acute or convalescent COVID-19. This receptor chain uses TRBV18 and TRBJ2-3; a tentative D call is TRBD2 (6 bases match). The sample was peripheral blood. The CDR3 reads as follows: CASSPPEGVDTQYF. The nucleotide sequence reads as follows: TGTGCCAGCTCACCACCGGAGGGAGTAGATACGCAGTATTTT. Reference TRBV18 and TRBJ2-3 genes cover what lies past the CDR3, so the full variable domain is NAGVMQNPRHLVRRRGQEARLRCSPMKGHSHVYWYRQLPEEGLKFMVYLQKENIIDESGMPKERFSAEFPKEGPSILRIQQVVRGDSAAYFCASSPPEGVDTQYFGPGTRLTVL.